This entry is about one TCR beta chain. Here immunoSEQ multiplex PCR was the method, and the copy in TCRdb shows in-frame clones only, minus some. This sample yields 150,000 or so clones, of which 88% are seen a single time; 4.1% belongs to the top ten. Time point of the sample: baseline pretreatment blood. The treatment was: 15 Gy SBRT to primary tumor, nephrectomy 4 weeks later. The record originates from a study of radiation and T cells in renal cell carcinoma. Study-wide background: Nephrectomy followed 15 Gy stereotactic body radiation by 4 weeks.

CDR1 and CDR2 from the germline V gene are LGHNA and YSLEER. The CDR3 has 15 residues. Trimming cost V 3 bases and J 0 bases; bases outside gene matches: 2. The J gene is TRBJ2-1, the V gene TRBV4-3; 7 bases line up with TRBD1. Sample: blood, taken from a patient whose treatment included radiotherapy and nephrectomy. The receptor was isolated from a woman in her sixties or seventies with renal cell carcinoma. The CDR3 region has the DNA TGCGCCAGCAGCCACTCAGGGGGCTCCTACAATGAGCAGTTCTTC. Encoded protein: CASSHSGGSYNEQFF.